This TCR beta chain appears in the sequencing data of a study of T-cell memory formation after mild COVID-19. Study-wide results and limits: Clones that contracted from day 15 to 85 had balanced CD4/CD8; later expanders were CD4+ biased. Clones which contracted sat mainly in CM and EM if CD4+, and in EMRA if CD8+.

V lost 2 bases, J lost 1 base, and 11 bases lay in between. This CDR3 contains 16 residues. Germline CDR1 LGHDT, CDR2 YNNKEL (reference sequence). A few counts support this clonotype. Its target is unknown. A 5'RACE reaction primed in the constant segment made cDNA libraries of TCR alpha and TCR beta, and these carried sample barcodes and UMIs. TCRdb analysed the 5' RACE reads with MiXCR anew, one entry per CDR3 protein. The profile covers fewer than 650,000 distinct CDR3 sequences, with roughly 17% appearing a single time and about 8.6% taken by the ten largest. The sample was PBMCs or a T cell subset sorted from them (not recorded which). The sequence was obtained from an adult woman who had mild COVID-19 (a few samples of this study predate the infection). Cell type and time point are not known. This rearrangement joins TRBV3-1 to TRBJ2-2, with D tentatively TRBD2 (5 bases). This chain's CDR3 is CASSQSGSGNTGELFF. The CDR3, as DNA: TGTGCCAGCAGCCAATCTGGCAGCGGGAACACCGGGGAGCTGTTTTTT.